The clone carrying this TCR beta chain has only a few counts. As yet, its antigen is unknown. J lost 9 bases, V lost 1 base, and 2 bases had no gene match. The CDR3 consists of 15 residues. Germline V lookup: CDR1 SGHVT, CDR2 SQSDAQ. This entry is derived from a study of blood T cells in healthy people across ages. Findings and limits, study-wide: Estimates of diversity drawn from one million T cells were considered underestimates. A strong correlation was found between TCR beta diversity and the percentage of naive T cells.

Donors were healthy Caucasian individuals from Russia aged roughly 6 to 90. A sample-barcoded 5' primer and a J-beta primer mix were used in a second PCR of roughly 6 to 11 cycles. TCRdb re-analysed the 5' RACE reads in MiXCR, keeping a single row per CDR3 protein. The data hold some 760,000 distinct CDR3 sequences, with roughly 25% observed a single time. This sample also belongs to another study, concerning T cells of mothers and their children. As that study records: The cDNA synthesis received all extracted RNA, at 1.5 ug per 15 ul.

This sequence originates from a boy between 10 and 17 years old in good health. The gene calls are TRBV7-4 and TRBJ2-1; TRBD2 matches at 14 bases. Specimen: blood. CDR3 residues: CASSLETSGRGEQFF. The CDR3 DNA sequence: TGTGCCAGCAGCTTAGAGACTAGCGGGAGGGGTGAGCAGTTCTTC. Full variable domain (rest looked up from reference TRBV7-4 and TRBJ2-1): GAGVSQSPRYKVAKRGRDVALRCDSISGHVTLYWYRQTLGQGSEVLTYSQSDAQRDKSGRPSGRFSAERPERSVSTLKIQRTEQGDSAVYLCASSLETSGRGEQFFGPGTRLTVL.